This T cell receptor beta chain was identified during a study of control samples from healthy donors and cancer patients. Data came from immunoSEQ multiplex PCR; TCRdb stores just in-frame clones and leaves some out. Among roughly 450,000 clones listed, 90% were seen once. Deletions cut 5 bases from V and 2 bases from J, with 9 bases between. Per germline, CDR1 SGDLS and CDR2 YYNGEE. This CDR3 is built from 13 residues. The material sequenced was PBMCs. The V and J genes are TRBV9 and TRBJ2-3; no clear D. The sequence was collected from a man between 40 and 49 years old with head and neck cancer. The CDR3 DNA sequence: TGTGCCAGCAGTCCCGGATACACAGATACGCAGTATTTT. Translated, it gives CASSPGYTDTQYF.